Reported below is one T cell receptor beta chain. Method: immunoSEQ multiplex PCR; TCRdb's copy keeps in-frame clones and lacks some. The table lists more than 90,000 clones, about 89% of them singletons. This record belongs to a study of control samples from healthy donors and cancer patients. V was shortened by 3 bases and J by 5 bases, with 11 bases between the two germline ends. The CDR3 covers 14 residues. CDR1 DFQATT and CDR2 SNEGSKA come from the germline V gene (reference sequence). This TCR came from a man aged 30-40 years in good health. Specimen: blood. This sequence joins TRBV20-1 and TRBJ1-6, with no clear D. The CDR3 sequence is CSASEQPNNSPLHF. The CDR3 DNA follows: TGCAGTGCTAGTGAACAGCCAAATAATTCACCCCTCCACTTT.